The rows below give T cell receptor beta chains drawn from one sample of a study of CD8 T cells in ankylosing spondylitis. TCRdb used MiXCR to reprocess the 5' RACE reads, holding one entry per CDR3 protein. This sample has 100,000 to 150,000 distinct CDR3 sequences; 7% to 10% occur once, and the top ten carry approximately 3.4%. Sequenced sample: blood, either unsorted or a sorted T cell fraction (not recorded which). The receptors come from a male donor with ankylosing spondylitis or in good health (not recorded which). Each CDR3 is given with its conserved first and last residue. The order of the fields is D gene, V gene, clone size, J gene, CDR3 DNA, CDR3 protein. A D gene is named only where the DNA matches it firmly. Clone size is shown for a subset of rows, as once, few, many or a class of expanded clone.

D gene: TRBD1; V gene: TRBV7-9; clone size: many; J gene: TRBJ2-3; CDR3 DNA: TGTGCCAGTTCCGACAGGGGCCTTAGCACAGATACGCAGTATTTT; CDR3 protein: CASSDRGLSTDTQYF
D gene: TRBD2; V gene: TRBV29-1; clone size: -; J gene: TRBJ2-3; CDR3 DNA: TGCAGCGTTGTAAGCGGGAGTCTCTCAGATACGCAGTATTTT; CDR3 protein: CSVVSGSLSDTQYF
D gene: TRBD2; V gene: TRBV24-1; clone size: few; J gene: TRBJ2-5; CDR3 DNA: TGTGCCACCAGTGATTTGGGGAGGGGAGGGGAGACCCAGTACTTC; CDR3 protein: CATSDLGRGGETQYF
D gene: TRBD2; V gene: TRBV12-3/TRBV12-4; clone size: -; J gene: TRBJ2-1; CDR3 DNA: TGTGCCAGCGGGCCTGGGCTAGCGGGTTACAATGAGCAGTTCTTC; CDR3 protein: CASGPGLAGYNEQFF
D gene: TRBD1; V gene: TRBV12-3/TRBV12-4; clone size: many; J gene: TRBJ2-2; CDR3 DNA: TGTGCCAGCAGTTTTGGTCGTTTAGGGGGCATCACCGGGGAGCTGTTTTTT; CDR3 protein: CASSFGRLGGITGELFF
D gene: -; V gene: TRBV20-1; clone size: many; J gene: TRBJ1-1; CDR3 DNA: TGCAGTGCTAGTGCAGGGAGCACTGAAGCTTTCTTT; CDR3 protein: CSASAGSTEAFF
D gene: TRBD2; V gene: TRBV5-1; clone size: many; J gene: TRBJ2-3; CDR3 DNA: TGCGCCAGCAGCCCAGCGGGAGGAAGCCCTGGCACAGATACGCAGTATTTT; CDR3 protein: CASSPAGGSPGTDTQYF
D gene: -; V gene: TRBV5-6; clone size: -; J gene: TRBJ2-2; CDR3 DNA: TGTGCCAGCAGCTTTGGGACCGGGGAGCTGTTTTTT; CDR3 protein: CASSFGTGELFF
D gene: -; V gene: TRBV12-3/TRBV12-4; clone size: many; J gene: TRBJ2-7; CDR3 DNA: TGTGCCAGCAGCCTGGGACGGCGCTCCTACGAGCAGTACTTC; CDR3 protein: CASSLGRRSYEQYF
D gene: TRBD2; V gene: TRBV29-1; clone size: many; J gene: TRBJ2-4; CDR3 DNA: TGCAGCGTGGGAGGACTAGCGGGAGGTTCTTCCAAAAACATTCAGTACTTC; CDR3 protein: CSVGGLAGGSSKNIQYF
D gene: TRBD2; V gene: TRBV7-2; clone size: -; J gene: TRBJ2-1; CDR3 DNA: TGTGCCAGCGCCCCCGGGGGACTACCCCTCATCGAGCAGTTCTTC; CDR3 protein: CASAPGGLPLIEQFF
D gene: -; V gene: TRBV7-6; clone size: many; J gene: TRBJ2-3; CDR3 DNA: TGTGCCAGCAGCCTACAGGGTCCCACAGATACGCAGTATTTT; CDR3 protein: CASSLQGPTDTQYF
D gene: TRBD1; V gene: TRBV20-1; clone size: many; J gene: TRBJ1-6; CDR3 DNA: TGCAGTGCACAGGACAGGGGCCCATCTAATTCACCCCTCCACTTT; CDR3 protein: CSAQDRGPSNSPLHF
D gene: TRBD2; V gene: TRBV10-3; clone size: many; J gene: TRBJ2-7; CDR3 DNA: TGTGCCATCAGTGACGGGGGGAACTACGAGCAGTACTTC; CDR3 protein: CAISDGGNYEQYF
D gene: -; V gene: TRBV3-1; clone size: -; J gene: TRBJ1-2; CDR3 DNA: TGTGCCTCCCGCGATGGAAACTATGGCTACACCTTC; CDR3 protein: CASRDGNYGYTF
D gene: -; V gene: TRBV20-1; clone size: many; J gene: TRBJ2-1; CDR3 DNA: TGCAGTGCTAGTTCCGCGACCAATGAGCAGTTCTTC; CDR3 protein: CSASSATNEQFF
D gene: TRBD1; V gene: TRBV6-2/TRBV6-3; clone size: many; J gene: TRBJ2-1; CDR3 DNA: TGTGCCAGCAGTTACTATGGACAGGGGAGGACCTACAATGAGCAGTTCTTC; CDR3 protein: CASSYYGQGRTYNEQFF
D gene: -; V gene: TRBV12-3/TRBV12-4; clone size: many; J gene: TRBJ1-2; CDR3 DNA: TGTGCCAGCAGTCCGGGAGCTTTCGGCTACACCTTC; CDR3 protein: CASSPGAFGYTF
D gene: -; V gene: TRBV7-2; clone size: many; J gene: TRBJ2-4; CDR3 DNA: TGTGCCAGCAGCCAACTAGTCGCCAAAAACATTCAGTACTTC; CDR3 protein: CASSQLVAKNIQYF
D gene: -; V gene: TRBV3-1; clone size: many; J gene: TRBJ2-5; CDR3 DNA: TGTGCCAGCAGATACCAGGGGTCCGAGACCCAGTACTTC; CDR3 protein: CASRYQGSETQYF
D gene: -; V gene: TRBV6-1; clone size: many; J gene: TRBJ2-7; CDR3 DNA: TGTGCCAGCAGTCCCGGAGGCCCCTACGAGCAGTACTTC; CDR3 protein: CASSPGGPYEQYF
D gene: -; V gene: TRBV7-2; clone size: few; J gene: TRBJ2-7; CDR3 DNA: TGTGCCAGCAGCTTAGTCAGGGCTGAGCAGTACTTC; CDR3 protein: CASSLVRAEQYF
D gene: TRBD1; V gene: TRBV5-5; clone size: many; J gene: TRBJ2-3; CDR3 DNA: TGTGCCAGCAGCTTGCAGGGGGCAGATACGCAGTATTTT; CDR3 protein: CASSLQGADTQYF
D gene: TRBD2; V gene: TRBV5-1; clone size: many; J gene: TRBJ2-5; CDR3 DNA: TGCGCCAGCAGCTTGGCTAGCGGGAGAGAGACCCAGTACTTC; CDR3 protein: CASSLASGRETQYF
D gene: -; V gene: TRBV10-3; clone size: many; J gene: TRBJ2-3; CDR3 DNA: TGTGCCATCAGTGGGGGCGGGACCTCTGATACGCAGTATTTT; CDR3 protein: CAISGGGTSDTQYF
D gene: -; V gene: TRBV5-1; clone size: many; J gene: TRBJ1-2; CDR3 DNA: TGCGCCAGCAGCTTGGAACAGTACTATGGCTACACCTTC; CDR3 protein: CASSLEQYYGYTF
D gene: TRBD2; V gene: TRBV20-1; clone size: many; J gene: TRBJ2-7; CDR3 DNA: TGCAGTGCTAGTAGGGGGACTAGCTTTACCTACGAGCAGTACTTC; CDR3 protein: CSASRGTSFTYEQYF
D gene: -; V gene: TRBV29-1; clone size: few; J gene: TRBJ2-7; CDR3 DNA: TGCAGCGTTGCAGACGGCCTTACCTACGAGCAGTACTTC; CDR3 protein: CSVADGLTYEQYF
D gene: -; V gene: TRBV12-3/TRBV12-4; clone size: many; J gene: TRBJ1-5; CDR3 DNA: TGTGCCAGCAGTTACACCCTCAACCAGCCCCAGCATTTT; CDR3 protein: CASSYTLNQPQHF
D gene: TRBD2; V gene: TRBV7-9; clone size: many; J gene: TRBJ2-5; CDR3 DNA: TGTGCCAGCAGCCCCGGACTAGCCGAAGAGACCCAGTACTTC; CDR3 protein: CASSPGLAEETQYF
D gene: -; V gene: TRBV7-2; clone size: many; J gene: TRBJ2-1; CDR3 DNA: TGTGCCAGCAGCTTACTAGCGAGCTCCTACAATGAGCAGTTCTTC; CDR3 protein: CASSLLASSYNEQFF
D gene: TRBD1; V gene: TRBV7-2; clone size: many; J gene: TRBJ1-6; CDR3 DNA: TGTGCCAGCAGCCCGGGACAGCAAAATTCACCCCTCCACTTT; CDR3 protein: CASSPGQQNSPLHF
D gene: -; V gene: TRBV14; clone size: many; J gene: TRBJ2-7; CDR3 DNA: TGTGCCAGCAGCCAAGTGTCTCGGTCTACGAAGCAGTACTTC; CDR3 protein: CASSQVSRSTKQYF
D gene: TRBD2; V gene: TRBV7-6; clone size: -; J gene: TRBJ2-5; CDR3 DNA: TGTGCCAGCTCCCCCGGACTAGCCGAACAAGAGACCCAGTACTTC; CDR3 protein: CASSPGLAEQETQYF
D gene: -; V gene: TRBV3-1; clone size: many; J gene: TRBJ2-7; CDR3 DNA: TGTGCCAGCAGCCTTCGTCGGGGTTACGAGCAGTACTTC; CDR3 protein: CASSLRRGYEQYF
D gene: TRBD2; V gene: TRBV12-3/TRBV12-4; clone size: many; J gene: TRBJ2-3; CDR3 DNA: TGTGCCAGCATCAAAGGACTAGCGGGCTTCGGGGATACGCAGTATTTT; CDR3 protein: CASIKGLAGFGDTQYF
D gene: TRBD2; V gene: TRBV20-1; clone size: -; J gene: TRBJ2-7; CDR3 DNA: TGCTGCGCTTCCGTGTTCGGAGCGGGGCGAGTCACCTACGAGCAGTACTTC; CDR3 protein: CCASVFGAGRVTYEQYF
D gene: -; V gene: TRBV7-2; clone size: many; J gene: TRBJ2-7; CDR3 DNA: TGTGCCAGCAGCTTATCCCGGGGGCCATACGAGCAGTACTTC; CDR3 protein: CASSLSRGPYEQYF
D gene: TRBD2; V gene: TRBV6-2/TRBV6-3; clone size: many; J gene: TRBJ2-4; CDR3 DNA: TGTGCCAGCAGTACCCGGGGACTAGCGGCGGCCAAAAACATTCAGTACTTC; CDR3 protein: CASSTRGLAAAKNIQYF
D gene: TRBD2; V gene: TRBV5-1; clone size: many; J gene: TRBJ2-7; CDR3 DNA: TGCGCCAGCAGCTTGGACCCGGGACTAGCTTACGAGCAGTACTTC; CDR3 protein: CASSLDPGLAYEQYF
D gene: -; V gene: TRBV7-2; clone size: many; J gene: TRBJ2-3; CDR3 DNA: TGTGCCAGCAGCTTAGCTAGCGGAGGGCCTCGTGATACGCAGTATTTT; CDR3 protein: CASSLASGGPRDTQYF
D gene: -; V gene: TRBV5-1; clone size: -; J gene: TRBJ1-3; CDR3 DNA: TGCGCCAGCGGGGACCATTTTCCAGGAAACACCATATATTTT; CDR3 protein: CASGDHFPGNTIYF
D gene: -; V gene: TRBV5-1; clone size: few; J gene: TRBJ2-5; CDR3 DNA: TGCGCCAGCAGCTTTTGGGGGGAAGAGACCCAGTACTTC; CDR3 protein: CASSFWGEETQYF
D gene: -; V gene: TRBV7-2; clone size: -; J gene: TRBJ2-1; CDR3 DNA: TGTGCCAGCAGCTTAATCTCTGGGTACAATGAGCAGTTCTTC; CDR3 protein: CASSLISGYNEQFF
D gene: -; V gene: TRBV20-1; clone size: few; J gene: TRBJ2-7; CDR3 DNA: TGCAGTGCTAGAGCCTGGGGTCGGGTGGGGTCCGAGCAGTACTTC; CDR3 protein: CSARAWGRVGSEQYF
D gene: -; V gene: TRBV20-1; clone size: -; J gene: TRBJ2-3; CDR3 DNA: TGCAGTGCTAGAGTGGGCGGCTACACAGATACGCAGTATTTT; CDR3 protein: CSARVGGYTDTQYF
D gene: TRBD2; V gene: TRBV7-2; clone size: many; J gene: TRBJ2-2; CDR3 DNA: TGTGCCAGCAGACTAGCGGGAGGAGCGAACACCGGGGAGCTGTTTTTT; CDR3 protein: CASRLAGGANTGELFF
D gene: -; V gene: TRBV2; clone size: many; J gene: TRBJ2-3; CDR3 DNA: TGTGCCAGCCGAACAGGACTTCTGTTAACTAGCACAGATACGCAGTATTTT; CDR3 protein: CASRTGLLLTSTDTQYF
D gene: TRBD1; V gene: TRBV7-2; clone size: many; J gene: TRBJ1-1; CDR3 DNA: TGTGCCAGCAGGATAGGACAGGGGCCCCTGTCGGAAGAAGCTTTCTTT; CDR3 protein: CASRIGQGPLSEEAFF
D gene: TRBD2; V gene: TRBV6-1; clone size: many; J gene: TRBJ2-3; CDR3 DNA: TGTGCCAGCAGCCCCCTAGCGGGAGGAGTCACAGATACGCAGTATTTT; CDR3 protein: CASSPLAGGVTDTQYF